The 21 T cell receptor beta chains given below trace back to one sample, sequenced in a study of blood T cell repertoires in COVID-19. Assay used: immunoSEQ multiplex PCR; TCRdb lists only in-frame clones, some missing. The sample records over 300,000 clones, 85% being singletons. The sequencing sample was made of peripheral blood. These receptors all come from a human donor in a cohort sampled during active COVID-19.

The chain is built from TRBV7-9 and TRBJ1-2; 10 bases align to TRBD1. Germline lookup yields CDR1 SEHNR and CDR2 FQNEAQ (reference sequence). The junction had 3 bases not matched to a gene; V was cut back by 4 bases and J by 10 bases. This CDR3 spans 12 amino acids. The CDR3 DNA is TGTGCCAGCAGCTCGGACAGGGGGGTCTACACCTTC. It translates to CASSSDRGVYTF. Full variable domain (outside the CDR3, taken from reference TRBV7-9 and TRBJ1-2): DTGVSQNPRHKITKRGQNVTFRCDPISEHNRLYWYRQTLGQGPEFLTYFQNEAQLEKSRLLSDRFSAERPKGSFSTLEIQRTEQGDSAMYLCASSSDRGVYTFGSGTRLTVV.

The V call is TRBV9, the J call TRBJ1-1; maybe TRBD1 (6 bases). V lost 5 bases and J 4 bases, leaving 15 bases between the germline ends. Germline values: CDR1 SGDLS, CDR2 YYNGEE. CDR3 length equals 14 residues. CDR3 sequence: CASRNTGSGTEAFF. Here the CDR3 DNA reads TGTGCCAGCAGAAACACAGGGTCTGGCACTGAAGCTTTCTTT.

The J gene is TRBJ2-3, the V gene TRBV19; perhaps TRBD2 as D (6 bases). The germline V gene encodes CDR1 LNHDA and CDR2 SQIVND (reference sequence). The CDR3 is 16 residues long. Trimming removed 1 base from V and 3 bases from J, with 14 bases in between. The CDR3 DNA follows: TGTGCCAGTAGTATAGTAAGCCCCCGGGGGACAGATACGCAGTATTTT. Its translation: CASSIVSPRGTDTQYF.

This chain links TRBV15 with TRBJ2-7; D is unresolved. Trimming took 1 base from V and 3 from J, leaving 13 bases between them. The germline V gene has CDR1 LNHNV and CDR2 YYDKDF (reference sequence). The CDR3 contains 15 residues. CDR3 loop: CATSRGRANLYEQYF. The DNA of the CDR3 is TGTGCCACCAGCAGAGGTCGAGCGAACCTCTACGAGCAGTACTTC.

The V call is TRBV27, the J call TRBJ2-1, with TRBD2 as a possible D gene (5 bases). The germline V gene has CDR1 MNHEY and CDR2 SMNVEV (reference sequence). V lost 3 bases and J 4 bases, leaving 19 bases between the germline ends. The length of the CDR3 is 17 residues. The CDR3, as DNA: TGTGCCAGCAGTTTGCTGCCCCCGAGAGAGGGATACAATGAGCAGTTCTTC. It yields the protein CASSLLPPREGYNEQFF.

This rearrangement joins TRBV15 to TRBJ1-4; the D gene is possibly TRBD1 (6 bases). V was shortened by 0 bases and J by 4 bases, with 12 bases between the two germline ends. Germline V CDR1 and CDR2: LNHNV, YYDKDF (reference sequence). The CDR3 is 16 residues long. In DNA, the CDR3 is TGTGCCACCAGCAGAGATACAGGGAGTCTTAATGAAAAACTGTTTTTT. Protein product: CATSRDTGSLNEKLFF. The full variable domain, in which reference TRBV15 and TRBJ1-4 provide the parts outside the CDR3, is DAMVIQNPRYQVTQFGKPVTLSCSQTLNHNVMYWYQQKSSQAPKLLFHYYDKDFNNEADTPDNFQSRRPNTSFCFLDIRSPGLGDTAMYLCATSRDTGSLNEKLFFGSGTQLSVL.

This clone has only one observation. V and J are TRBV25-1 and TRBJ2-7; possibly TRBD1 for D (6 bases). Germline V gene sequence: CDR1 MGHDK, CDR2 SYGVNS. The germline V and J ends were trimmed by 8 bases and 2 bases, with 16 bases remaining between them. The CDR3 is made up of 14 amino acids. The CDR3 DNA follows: TGTGCCAGCTCAGAACCGGGGACACCCTACGAGCAGTACTTC. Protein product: CASSEPGTPYEQYF.

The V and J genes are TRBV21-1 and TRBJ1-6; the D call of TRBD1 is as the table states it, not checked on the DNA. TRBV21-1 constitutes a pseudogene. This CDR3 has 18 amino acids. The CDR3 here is CASSKEGQIPYYNSPLHF. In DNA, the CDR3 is TGTGCCAGCAGCAAAGAGGGACAGATCCCTTATTATAATTCACCCCTCCACTTT.

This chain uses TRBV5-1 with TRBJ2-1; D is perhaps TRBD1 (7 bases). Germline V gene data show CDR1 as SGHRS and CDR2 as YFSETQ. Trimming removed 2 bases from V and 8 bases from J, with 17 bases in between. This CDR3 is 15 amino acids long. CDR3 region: CASSFPGQRAHEQFF. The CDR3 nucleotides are TGCGCCAGCAGCTTCCCGGGACAGCGGGCCCATGAGCAGTTCTTC.

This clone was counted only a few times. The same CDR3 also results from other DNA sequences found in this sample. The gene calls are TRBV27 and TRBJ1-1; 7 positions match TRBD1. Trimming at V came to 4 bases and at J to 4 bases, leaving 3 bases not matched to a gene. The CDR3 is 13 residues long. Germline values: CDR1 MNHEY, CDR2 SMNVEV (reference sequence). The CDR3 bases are TGTGCCAGCAGTTCCACAGGGGTCACTGAAGCTTTCTTT. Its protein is CASSSTGVTEAFF.

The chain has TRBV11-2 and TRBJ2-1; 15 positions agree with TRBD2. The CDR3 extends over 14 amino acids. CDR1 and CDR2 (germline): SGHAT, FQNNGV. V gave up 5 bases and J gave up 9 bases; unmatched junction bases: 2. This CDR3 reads CASSRTSGGGEQFF. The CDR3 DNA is TGTGCCAGCAGCCGGACTAGCGGGGGGGGTGAGCAGTTCTTC.

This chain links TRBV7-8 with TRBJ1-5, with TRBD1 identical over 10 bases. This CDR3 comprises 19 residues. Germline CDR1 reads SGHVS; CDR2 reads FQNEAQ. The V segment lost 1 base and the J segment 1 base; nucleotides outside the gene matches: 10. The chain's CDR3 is CASSLVRDWTGGSNQPQHF. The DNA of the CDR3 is TGTGCCAGCAGCTTAGTTAGGGATTGGACAGGGGGAAGCAATCAGCCCCAGCATTTT.

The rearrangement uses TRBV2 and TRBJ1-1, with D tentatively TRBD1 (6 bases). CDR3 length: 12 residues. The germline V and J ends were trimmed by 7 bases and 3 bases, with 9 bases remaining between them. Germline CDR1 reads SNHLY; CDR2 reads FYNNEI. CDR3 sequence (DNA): TGTGCCAGCAAAGAGGGGGACACTGAAGCTTTCTTT. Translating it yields CASKEGDTEAFF.

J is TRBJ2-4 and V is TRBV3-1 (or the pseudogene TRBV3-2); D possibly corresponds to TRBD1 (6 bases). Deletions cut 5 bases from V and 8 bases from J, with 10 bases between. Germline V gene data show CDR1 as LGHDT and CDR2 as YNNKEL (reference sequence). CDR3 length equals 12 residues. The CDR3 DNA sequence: TGTGCCAGCAGCTCTCGACAGGACATTCAGTACTTC. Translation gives CASSSRQDIQYF.

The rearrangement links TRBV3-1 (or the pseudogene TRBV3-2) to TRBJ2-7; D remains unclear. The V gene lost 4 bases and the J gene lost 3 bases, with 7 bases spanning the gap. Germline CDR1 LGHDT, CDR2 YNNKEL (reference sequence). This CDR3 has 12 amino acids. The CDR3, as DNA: TGTGCCAGCAGCCCCCAGTTCTACGAGCAGTACTTC. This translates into CASSPQFYEQYF.

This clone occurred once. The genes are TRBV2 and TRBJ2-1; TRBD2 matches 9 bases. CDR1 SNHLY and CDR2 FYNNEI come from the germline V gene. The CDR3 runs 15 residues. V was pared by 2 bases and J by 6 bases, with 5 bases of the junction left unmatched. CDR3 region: CASSERRGGGNEQFF. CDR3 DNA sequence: TGTGCCAGCAGTGAAAGGCGGGGGGGCGGCAATGAGCAGTTCTTC.

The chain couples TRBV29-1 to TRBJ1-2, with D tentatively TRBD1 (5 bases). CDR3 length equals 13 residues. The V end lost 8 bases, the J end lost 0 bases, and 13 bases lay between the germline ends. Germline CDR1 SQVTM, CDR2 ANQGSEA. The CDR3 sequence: CSFTARANYGYTF. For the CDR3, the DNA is TGCAGCTTCACCGCCAGGGCTAACTATGGCTACACCTTC.

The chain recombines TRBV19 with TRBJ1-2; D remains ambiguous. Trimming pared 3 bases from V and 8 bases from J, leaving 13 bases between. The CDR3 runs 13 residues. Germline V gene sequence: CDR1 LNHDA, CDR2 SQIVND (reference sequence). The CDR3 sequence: CASSMVGSGGYTF. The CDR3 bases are TGTGCCAGTAGTATGGTGGGGAGTGGCGGCTACACCTTC.

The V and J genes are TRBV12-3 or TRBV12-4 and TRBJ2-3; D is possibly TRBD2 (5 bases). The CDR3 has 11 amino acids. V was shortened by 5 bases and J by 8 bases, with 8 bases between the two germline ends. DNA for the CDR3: TGTGCCAGCAGTCGGACTCTTACGCAGTATTTT. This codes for CASSRTLTQYF.

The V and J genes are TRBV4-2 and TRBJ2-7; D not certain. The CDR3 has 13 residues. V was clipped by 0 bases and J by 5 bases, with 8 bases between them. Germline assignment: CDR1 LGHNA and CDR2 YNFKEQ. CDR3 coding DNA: TGTGCCAGCAGCCAAGATCAGGTGAACGAGCAGTACTTC. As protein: CASSQDQVNEQYF.

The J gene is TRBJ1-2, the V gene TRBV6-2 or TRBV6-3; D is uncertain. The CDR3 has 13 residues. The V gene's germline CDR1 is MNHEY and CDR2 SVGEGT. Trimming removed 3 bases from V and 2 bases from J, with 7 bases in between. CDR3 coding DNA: TGTGCCAGCAGTTATAAGACAAACTATGGCTACACCTTC. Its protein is CASSYKTNYGYTF.